These T cell receptor beta chains were read from a single sample in a study of T cells expressing NK-cell markers. TCRdb reworked the 5' RACE reads into one entry per CDR3 protein, no DNA. Its clone listing holds around 100,000 distinct CDR3 sequences. The sample was blood T cells: a sorted CD56 or NKG2C T cell subset, CD4+ or CD8+ T cells, or bulk PBMC T cells (not recorded which). These receptors came from a woman aged 18 to 69 in good health. Each CDR3 is given with its conserved first and last residue.

j_call: TRBJ2-4
v_call: TRBV15
cdr3_aa: CATSRVGTSQNIQYF

j_call: TRBJ2-5
v_call: TRBV28
cdr3_aa: CASSDRVPFQETQYF

j_call: TRBJ2-1
v_call: TRBV12-3/TRBV12-4
cdr3_aa: CASQGQGYNEQFF

j_call: TRBJ2-5
v_call: TRBV12-3/TRBV12-4
cdr3_aa: CASSGGLAGAQETQYF

j_call: TRBJ1-6
v_call: TRBV13
cdr3_aa: CASSQGRTGISPLHF

j_call: TRBJ1-1
v_call: TRBV20-1
cdr3_aa: CSARTDRDTEAFF

j_call: TRBJ1-2
v_call: TRBV6-5
cdr3_aa: CASSYSDGAYGYTF

j_call: TRBJ2-3
v_call: TRBV9
cdr3_aa: CASSVEGGGADTQYF

j_call: TRBJ1-2
v_call: TRBV27
cdr3_aa: CASRKTALEGYTF

j_call: TRBJ1-5
v_call: TRBV12-3/TRBV12-4
cdr3_aa: CASSREQGAYQPQHF

j_call: TRBJ2-7
v_call: TRBV7-8
cdr3_aa: CASSLRVGSQYEQYF

j_call: TRBJ2-7
v_call: TRBV6-2/TRBV6-3
cdr3_aa: CASSYPDNYPYEQYF

j_call: TRBJ2-7
v_call: TRBV28
cdr3_aa: CATLAGSYEQYF

j_call: TRBJ2-5
v_call: TRBV2
cdr3_aa: CASSGFGTAYQETQYF

j_call: TRBJ2-7
v_call: TRBV18
cdr3_aa: CASSPMDRGGYEQYF

j_call: TRBJ2-1
v_call: TRBV27
cdr3_aa: CASSPHLTSGSWHEQFF

j_call: TRBJ1-1
v_call: TRBV4-1
cdr3_aa: CASSQNRGLNTEAFF

j_call: TRBJ2-2
v_call: TRBV6-2/TRBV6-3
cdr3_aa: CASTQGLGTGELFF

j_call: TRBJ2-1
v_call: TRBV5-6
cdr3_aa: CASSHGGGEQFF

j_call: TRBJ2-3
v_call: TRBV20-1
cdr3_aa: CSAKTGTDTQYF

j_call: TRBJ2-1
v_call: TRBV20-1
cdr3_aa: CSALAGEYNEQFF

j_call: TRBJ2-1
v_call: TRBV19
cdr3_aa: CAARSGRGYNEQFF

j_call: TRBJ1-2
v_call: TRBV20-1
cdr3_aa: CSARSENGYTF

j_call: TRBJ2-1
v_call: TRBV4-3
cdr3_aa: CASSQEETSGQYNEQFF

j_call: TRBJ2-6
v_call: TRBV12-3/TRBV12-4
cdr3_aa: CASSYRVSRANVLTF

j_call: TRBJ2-3
v_call: TRBV7-7
cdr3_aa: CASSRDSTDTQYF

j_call: TRBJ2-1
v_call: TRBV28
cdr3_aa: CASSPLRAYNEQFF

j_call: TRBJ2-1
v_call: TRBV28
cdr3_aa: CASSTPPGTSGDGEQFF

j_call: TRBJ2-2
v_call: TRBV5-1
cdr3_aa: CASSVQGAGELFF

j_call: TRBJ2-4
v_call: TRBV20-1
cdr3_aa: CSASQGAIQYF

j_call: TRBJ2-3
v_call: TRBV12-3/TRBV12-4
cdr3_aa: CASSFSSGLTDTQYF

j_call: TRBJ2-1
v_call: TRBV7-9
cdr3_aa: CASSPRASDNEQFF

j_call: TRBJ2-1
v_call: TRBV29-1
cdr3_aa: CSVDGGEGEQFF

j_call: TRBJ2-7
v_call: TRBV27
cdr3_aa: CASSPTPGRGSSYEQYF

j_call: TRBJ1-1
v_call: TRBV19
cdr3_aa: CASSEGGLEAFF

j_call: TRBJ2-1
v_call: TRBV6-5
cdr3_aa: CASSYGSGRSPPYNEQFF

j_call: TRBJ2-1
v_call: TRBV7-6
cdr3_aa: CASSLARDTFNEQFF

j_call: TRBJ2-2
v_call: TRBV7-9
cdr3_aa: CASSAHLGSTGELFF

j_call: TRBJ2-1
v_call: TRBV6-4
cdr3_aa: CASSDSASGYNEQFF

j_call: TRBJ2-1
v_call: TRBV6-5
cdr3_aa: CASSYRQGDNEQFF

j_call: TRBJ1-1
v_call: TRBV6-2/TRBV6-3
cdr3_aa: CASSPGQGFEAFF

j_call: TRBJ1-1
v_call: TRBV5-1
cdr3_aa: CASTPNTGLGLRNTEAFF

j_call: TRBJ2-5
v_call: TRBV21-1
cdr3_aa: CASTTGLAGAFQETQYF

j_call: TRBJ2-3
v_call: TRBV7-2
cdr3_aa: CASSPGLAGGDTQYF

j_call: TRBJ2-1
v_call: TRBV7-8
cdr3_aa: CASSFPYGMAFDNEQFF

j_call: TRBJ2-7
v_call: TRBV29-1
cdr3_aa: CSAYSGTPAYEQYF

j_call: TRBJ2-7
v_call: TRBV5-1
cdr3_aa: CASSHRSDEQYF

j_call: TRBJ2-1
v_call: TRBV6-4
cdr3_aa: CASSDSGEVGRNEQFF

j_call: TRBJ1-1
v_call: TRBV10-3
cdr3_aa: CAISEGTGGEAFF

j_call: TRBJ2-2
v_call: TRBV29-1
cdr3_aa: CSVETGARNTGELFF

j_call: TRBJ2-2
v_call: TRBV6-1
cdr3_aa: CASTAQNTGELFF

j_call: TRBJ2-1
v_call: TRBV29-1
cdr3_aa: CSVEGTLAGESEQFF

j_call: TRBJ2-1
v_call: TRBV7-3
cdr3_aa: CASSIGLSSYNEQFF

j_call: TRBJ2-1
v_call: TRBV27
cdr3_aa: CASSLSLTGYEQFF

j_call: TRBJ2-6
v_call: TRBV7-2
cdr3_aa: CASSLYVRSGANVLTF

j_call: TRBJ2-1
v_call: TRBV30
cdr3_aa: CAWSVWGEQFF

j_call: TRBJ2-1
v_call: TRBV6-2/TRBV6-3
cdr3_aa: CASSYSTQEQFF

j_call: TRBJ1-1
v_call: TRBV6-1
cdr3_aa: CASKDNMNTEAFF

j_call: TRBJ1-1
v_call: TRBV12-3/TRBV12-4
cdr3_aa: CASRVRDRAYTEAFF